These 5 T cell receptor beta chains were all obtained from the same sample, sequenced in a study of cytomegalovirus exposure and HLA in healthy donors. It was with 60 Vbeta and 13 Jbeta primers that the PCR ran. Assay: immunoSEQ multiplex PCR; the TCRdb copy retains only in-frame clones and omits some. The sample shows 150,000 to 200,000 clones, 8.5% to 10% of them seen only once. The material sequenced was PBMCs. These receptors all stem from a woman aged 25-40 years in good health and CMV-seropositive.

The chain recombines TRBV5-4 with TRBJ1-2; possible D gene TRBD1, 5 bases. CDR3 length equals 15 residues. Deletions cut 0 bases from V and 1 base from J, with 10 bases between. Per the germline V gene, CDR1 is SGHNT and CDR2 is YYREEE (reference sequence). The CDR3 region is CASSLAWGVNYGYTF. The CDR3, as DNA: TGTGCCAGCAGCTTGGCGTGGGGGGTTAACTATGGCTACACCTTC.

J is TRBJ2-5 and V is TRBV5-1, with 9 nucleotides matching TRBD2. There are 16 residues in the CDR3. V lost 2 bases and J lost 5; bases outside the gene matches: 10. Looked up from germline, CDR1 is SGHRS and CDR2 is YFSETQ. DNA for the CDR3: TGCGCCAGCAGCTTACCCGGGACTAGCAGAGGGGAGACCCAGTACTTC. It codes for CASSLPGTSRGETQYF.

Only a few counts were recorded for this clone. As DNA, the CDR3 is TGTGCCAGTAGTACCAACAGGGTGAGCAATCAGCCCCAGCATTTT. This gives the protein CASSTNRVSNQPQHF. The rearrangement links TRBV19 to TRBJ1-5; D possibly corresponds to TRBD1 (6 bases). The CDR3 runs to 15 residues. Germline CDR1 reads LNHDA; CDR2 reads SQIVND (reference sequence). The V gene lost 4 bases and the J gene lost 1 base, with 11 bases spanning the gap.

This clone was seen a handful of times. The V gene is TRBV11-2, the J gene TRBJ2-3, with 10 bases matching TRBD2. The CDR3 totals 16 residues. Trimming at V came to 1 base and at J to 5 bases, leaving 6 bases not matched to a gene. Germline CDR1 SGHAT, CDR2 FQNNGV. The CDR3 DNA follows: TGTGCCAGCAGCTTAGGTAGCGGGAGGATGGTAGATACGCAGTATTTT. Its protein is CASSLGSGRMVDTQYF. Full variable domain (remainder filled in from reference TRBV11-2 and TRBJ2-3): EAGVAQSPRYKIIEKRQSVAFWCNPISGHATLYWYQQILGQGPKLLIQFQNNGVVDDSQLPKDRFSAERLKGVDSTLKIQPAKLEDSAVYLCASSLGSGRMVDTQYFGPGTRLTVL.

The chain joins TRBV27 to TRBJ2-3; D is unresolved. The germline CDR1 and CDR2 sequences are MNHEY and SMNVEV (reference sequence). The ends were cut back, 5 bases at V and 2 bases at J, with 11 bases in the middle. This CDR3 comprises 14 residues. The CDR3 is CASSPRSYTDTQYF. The CDR3 bases are TGTGCCAGCAGTCCGCGCTCCTACACAGATACGCAGTATTTT.